The 17 T cell receptor beta chains below come from one sample, sequenced in a study of shared clonotypes between healthy human individuals. TCRdb's table, derived via immunoSEQ multiplex PCR, lists solely in-frame clones and lacks some. In the table there are 470,000 or so clones, about 85% of which are singletons. Sequencing input: PBMCs. Every receptor here comes from a woman aged 40 to 49 in good health. Some clones in this sample may be carry-over from other donors' samples.

This rearrangement joins TRBV15 to TRBJ1-1; no definite D call. This CDR3 region has 16 residues. The germline V gene encodes CDR1 LNHNV and CDR2 YYDKDF (reference sequence). With 1 base removed from V and 3 bases from J, the gap between germline ends came to 15 bases. The CDR3 here is CATSRAGSIIHTEAFF. CDR3 nucleotide sequence: TGTGCCACCAGCAGAGCGGGGTCTATTATTCACACTGAAGCTTTCTTT.

This clone was seen only a few times. This chain links TRBV19 with TRBJ1-2; a possible D gene is TRBD1 (5 bases). Germline V lookup: CDR1 LNHDA, CDR2 SQIVND (reference sequence). The V end was cut by 6 bases, the J end by 8 bases, with 13 bases between. This CDR3 spans 12 amino acids. CDR3 loop: CASRGPRPGYTF. The CDR3 DNA reads TGTGCCAGTAGGGGACCAAGGCCAGGCTACACCTTC.

The chain uses TRBV2 and TRBJ1-3; D is unresolved. CDR3 length equals 12 residues. Deletions cut 6 bases from V and 4 bases from J, with 7 bases between. Germline lookup yields CDR1 SNHLY and CDR2 FYNNEI. CDR3 DNA: TGTGCCAGCAGCCTAGGAGGAAACACCATATATTTT. The encoded protein is CASSLGGNTIYF. Full variable domain (outside the CDR3, taken from reference TRBV2 and TRBJ1-3): EPEVTQTPSHQVTQMGQEVILRCVPISNHLYFYWYRQILGQKVEFLVSFYNNEISEKSEIFDDQFSVERPDGSNFTLKIRSTKLEDSAMYFCASSLGGNTIYFGEGSWLTVV.

The CDR3 sequence is CASSTGTGTAFF. As DNA, the CDR3 is TGTGCCAGCAGCACCGGGACAGGGACGGCTTTCTTT. J is TRBJ1-1 and V is TRBV28; TRBD1 matches at 9 bases. CDR3 length equals 12 residues. V lost 6 bases, J lost 11 bases, and 7 bases stayed unmatched. Per germline, CDR1 MDHEN and CDR2 SYDVKM.

This clone was observed a few times. This specimen includes other DNA sequences encoding the same CDR3. The chain employs TRBV30 and TRBJ1-1; D is uncertain. Trimming removed 3 bases at V and 0 bases at J, with 11 bases between. The CDR3 length is 14 residues. Germline CDR1 and CDR2: GTSNPN and SVGIG (reference sequence). CDR3 coding DNA: TGTGCCTGGAGCAGGACGGTTATGAACACTGAAGCTTTCTTT. Protein: CAWSRTVMNTEAFF.

In its sample, this clone was seen once. A single base is all that separates this from a far larger clone, so a read error is likely. Additional DNA sequences in this sample encode the identical CDR3. The V and J genes are TRBV9 and TRBJ2-7; 9 bases are a match to TRBD1. The CDR3 consists of 15 residues. Germline V gene data show CDR1 as SGDLS and CDR2 as YYNGEE. CDR3 in DNA: TGTGCCAGTAGCGCCTCGACAGGGGGTATTGGCGAGCAGTACTTC. Amino acid sequence: CASSASTGGIGEQYF.

V and J are TRBV10-3 and TRBJ2-5, with 9 bases that match TRBD2. The germline gives CDR1 ENHRY, CDR2 SYGVKD. This CDR3 has 16 amino acids. Trimming removed 3 bases from V and 2 bases from J; junction bases left unmatched: 7. Here the CDR3 reads CAISEGLAGTQETQYF. In DNA, the CDR3 is TGTGCCATCAGTGAAGGGCTAGCGGGAACACAAGAGACCCAGTACTTC.

About this clone itself: This sample includes further DNA sequences coding for the same CDR3. The chain joins TRBV5-1 to TRBJ2-7, with D perhaps given as TRBD1 or TRBD2 (5 bases each). Deletions cut 4 bases from V and 2 bases from J, with 10 bases between. Germline assignment: CDR1 SGHRS and CDR2 YFSETQ. This CDR3 contains 13 residues. CDR3 residues: CASSPGTTYEQYF. The CDR3 coding sequence is TGCGCCAGCAGCCCCGGGACGACCTACGAGCAGTACTTC.

In this sample, this clone turned up once. This rearrangement joins TRBV30 to TRBJ2-1, with D possibly TRBD2 on 6 matching bases. Germline V CDR1 and CDR2: GTSNPN, SVGIG (reference sequence). The CDR3 is made up of 15 amino acids. Between the trimmed V and J ends, which lost 0 bases and 7 bases, there was a span of 16 bases. Here the CDR3 DNA reads TGTGCCTGGAGTGTACTTAGCGGTATCGGGAATGAGCAGTTCTTC. Protein sequence: CAWSVLSGIGNEQFF.

This rearrangement joins TRBV11-2 to TRBJ2-5, with D possibly matching TRBD1 (5 bases). This CDR3 region has 16 residues. Germline loops: CDR1 SGHAT, CDR2 FQNNGV. V lost 2 bases to trimming and J lost 5 bases, with 18 bases between them. The CDR3 sequence is CASSLPVTQGGETQYF. The CDR3 coding sequence is TGTGCCAGCAGCTTACCTGTTACGCAGGGTGGCGAGACCCAGTACTTC.

The chain has TRBV11-2 and TRBJ1-2, with D perhaps matching TRBD1 (5 bases). Germline V gene sequence: CDR1 SGHAT, CDR2 FQNNGV. The V and J ends lost 5 bases and 6 bases respectively, with 22 bases between them. The CDR3 contains 16 residues. CDR3 bases: TGTGCCAGCAGCCAATTTACCCCCAGGCAGGGAGATGGCTACACCTTC. Its translation is CASSQFTPRQGDGYTF. Looking up the rest from reference TRBV11-2 and TRBJ1-2 gives the full variable domain: EAGVAQSPRYKIIEKRQSVAFWCNPISGHATLYWYQQILGQGPKLLIQFQNNGVVDDSQLPKDRFSAERLKGVDSTLKIQPAKLEDSAVYLCASSQFTPRQGDGYTFGSGTRLTVV.

This clone appeared a single time. A read error may be the cause here, since a much bigger clone is one base away. The chain carries TRBV5-8 and TRBJ1-2; D not certain. Germline assignment: CDR1 SGHTS and CDR2 YDEGEE. The CDR3 has 16 residues. The V gene lost 2 bases and the J gene lost 8 bases, with 22 bases spanning the gap. CDR3 in DNA: TGTGCCAGCAGCTTTTCTGTACAGAGCCGAAAGGGAGGCTACACCTTC. The encoded protein is CASSFSVQSRKGGYTF.

This chain uses TRBV10-3 with TRBJ2-7; D gene uncertain. Trimming removed 10 bases from V and 3 bases from J, with 19 bases in between. Germline V gene lookup returns CDR1 ENHRY and CDR2 SYGVKD. The CDR3 length is 14 residues. CDR3 protein: CATYNGPSFYEQYF. DNA for the CDR3: TGTGCCACGTATAACGGACCTTCTTTCTACGAGCAGTACTTC.

This clone was detected only once. The rearrangement links TRBV28 to TRBJ1-5; D remains unclear. The CDR3 sequence is 12 residues long. In germline, CDR1 is MDHEN, CDR2 SYDVKM. V dropped 2 bases and J dropped 9 bases, with 8 bases sitting between them. The chain's CDR3 is CASSLIAGPQHF. The CDR3 region has the DNA TGTGCCAGCAGTTTAATAGCCGGGCCCCAGCATTTT.

The J gene is TRBJ2-5, the V gene TRBV7-9; D is unresolved. Trimming took off 7 bases at V and 4 bases at J, with 16 bases between the two ends. Germline V gene data show CDR1 as SEHNR and CDR2 as FQNEAQ (reference sequence). This CDR3 is 14 amino acids long. CDR3 in amino acids: CASTSPGLGETQYF. The CDR3 nucleotides are TGTGCCAGCACCTCGCCGGGTCTTGGAGAGACCCAGTACTTC.

The chain is built from TRBV5-1 and TRBJ2-5, with TRBD2 as a possible D gene (6 bases). The CDR3 length is 14 residues. Per the germline V gene, CDR1 is SGHRS and CDR2 is YFSETQ. Trimming left V 3 bases short and J 5 bases short, with 14 bases between. The CDR3 region has the DNA TGCGCCAGCAGCTGGAGGCGGGGAGCGGAGACCCAGTACTTC. This sequence encodes CASSWRRGAETQYF.

V usage is TRBV5-1 and J usage is TRBJ1-4; D is ambiguous. The V gene's germline CDR1 is SGHRS and CDR2 YFSETQ. V dropped 2 bases and J dropped 5 bases, with 13 bases sitting between them. CDR3 size: 15 residues. The CDR3 region has the DNA TGCGCCAGCAGCTTCTCCCAACGGCCAAATGAAAAACTGTTTTTT. Translated, it gives CASSFSQRPNEKLFF.